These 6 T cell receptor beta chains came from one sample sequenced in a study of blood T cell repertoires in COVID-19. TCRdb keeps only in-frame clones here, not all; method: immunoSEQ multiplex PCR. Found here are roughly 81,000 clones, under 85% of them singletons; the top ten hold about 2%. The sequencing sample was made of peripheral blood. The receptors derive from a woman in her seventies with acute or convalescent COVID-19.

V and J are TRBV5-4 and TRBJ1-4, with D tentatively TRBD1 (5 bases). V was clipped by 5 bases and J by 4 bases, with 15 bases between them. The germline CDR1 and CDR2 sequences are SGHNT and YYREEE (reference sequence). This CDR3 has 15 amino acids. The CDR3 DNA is TGTGCCAGCAGGTTTTACACAGGAGATAATGAAAAACTGTTTTTT. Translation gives CASRFYTGDNEKLFF.

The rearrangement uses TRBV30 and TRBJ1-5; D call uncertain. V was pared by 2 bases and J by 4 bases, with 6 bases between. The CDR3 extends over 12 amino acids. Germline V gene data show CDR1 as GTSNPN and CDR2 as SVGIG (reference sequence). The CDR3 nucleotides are TGTGCCTGGAGTCCCGTGAATCAGCCCCAGCATTTT. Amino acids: CAWSPVNQPQHF.

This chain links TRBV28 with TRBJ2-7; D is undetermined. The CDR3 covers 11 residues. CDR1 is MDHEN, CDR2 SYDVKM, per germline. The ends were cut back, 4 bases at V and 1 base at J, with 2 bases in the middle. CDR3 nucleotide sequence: TGTGCCAGCAGTTCTTCCTACGAGCAGTACTTC. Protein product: CASSSSYEQYF.

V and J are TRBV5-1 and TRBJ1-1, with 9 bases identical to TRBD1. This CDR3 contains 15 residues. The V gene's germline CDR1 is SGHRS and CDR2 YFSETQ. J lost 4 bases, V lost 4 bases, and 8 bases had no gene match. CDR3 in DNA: TGCGCCAGCAGCCTGGGAACAGGGGGCATCACTGAAGCTTTCTTT. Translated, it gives CASSLGTGGITEAFF.

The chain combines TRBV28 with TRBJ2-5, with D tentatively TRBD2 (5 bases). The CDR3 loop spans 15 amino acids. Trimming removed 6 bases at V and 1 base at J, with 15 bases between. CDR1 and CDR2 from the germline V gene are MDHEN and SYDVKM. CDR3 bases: TGTGCCAGCAGCCCCCCAGGACGGGGCCAAGAGACCCAGTACTTC. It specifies CASSPPGRGQETQYF.

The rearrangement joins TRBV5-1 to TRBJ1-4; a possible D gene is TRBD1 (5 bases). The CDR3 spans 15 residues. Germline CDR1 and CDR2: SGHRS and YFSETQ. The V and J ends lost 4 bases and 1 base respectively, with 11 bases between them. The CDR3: CASSPSGRTNEKLFF. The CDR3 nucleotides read TGCGCCAGCAGCCCGTCAGGGCGAACTAATGAAAAACTGTTTTTT.